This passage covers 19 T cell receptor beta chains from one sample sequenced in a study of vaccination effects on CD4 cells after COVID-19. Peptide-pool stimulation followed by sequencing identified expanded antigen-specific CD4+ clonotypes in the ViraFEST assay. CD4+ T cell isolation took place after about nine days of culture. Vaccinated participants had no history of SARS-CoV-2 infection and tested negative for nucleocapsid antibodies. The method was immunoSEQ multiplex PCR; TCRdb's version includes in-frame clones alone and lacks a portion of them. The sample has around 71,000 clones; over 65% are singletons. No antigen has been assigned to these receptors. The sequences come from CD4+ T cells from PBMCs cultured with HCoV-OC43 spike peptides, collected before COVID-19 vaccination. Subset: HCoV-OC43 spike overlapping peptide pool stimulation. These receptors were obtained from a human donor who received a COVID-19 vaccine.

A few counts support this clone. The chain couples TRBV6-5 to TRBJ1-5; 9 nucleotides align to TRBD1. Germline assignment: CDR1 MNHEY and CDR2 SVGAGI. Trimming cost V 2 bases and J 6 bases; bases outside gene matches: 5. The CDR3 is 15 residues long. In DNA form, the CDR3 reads TGTGCCAGCAGTTACCCACAGGGGGCCGGTCAGCCCCAGCATTTT. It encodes CASSYPQGAGQPQHF.

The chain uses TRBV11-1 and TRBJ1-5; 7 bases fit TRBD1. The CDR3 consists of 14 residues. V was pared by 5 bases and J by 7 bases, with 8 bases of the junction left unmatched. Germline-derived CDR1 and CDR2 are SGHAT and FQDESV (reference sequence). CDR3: CASSPDRVGQPQHF. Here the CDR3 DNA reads TGTGCCAGCAGCCCTGACAGGGTAGGCCAGCCCCAGCATTTT.

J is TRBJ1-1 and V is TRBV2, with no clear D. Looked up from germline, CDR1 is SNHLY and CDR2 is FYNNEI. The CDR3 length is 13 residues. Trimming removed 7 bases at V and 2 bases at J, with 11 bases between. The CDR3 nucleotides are TGTGCCAGCATGATAATTGGAAACACTGAAGCTTTCTTT. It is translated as CASMIIGNTEAFF.

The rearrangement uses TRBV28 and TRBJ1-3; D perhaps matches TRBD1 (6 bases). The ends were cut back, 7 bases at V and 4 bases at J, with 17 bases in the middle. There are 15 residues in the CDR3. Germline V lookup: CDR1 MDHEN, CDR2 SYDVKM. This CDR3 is CASTPGGDTGNTIYF. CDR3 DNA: TGTGCCAGCACCCCGGGAGGGGACACCGGAAACACCATATATTTT.

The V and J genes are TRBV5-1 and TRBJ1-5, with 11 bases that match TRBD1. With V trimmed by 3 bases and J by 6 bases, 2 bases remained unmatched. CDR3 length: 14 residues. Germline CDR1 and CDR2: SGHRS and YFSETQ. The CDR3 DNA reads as TGCGCCAGCAGCTCGGGACAGGGGGGTCAGCCCCAGCATTTT. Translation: CASSSGQGGQPQHF.

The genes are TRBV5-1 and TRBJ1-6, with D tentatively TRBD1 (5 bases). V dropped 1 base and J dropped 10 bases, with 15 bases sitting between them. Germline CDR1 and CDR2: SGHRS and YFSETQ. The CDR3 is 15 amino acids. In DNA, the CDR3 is TGCGCCAGCAGCTTGCAATCAGGGATAAACTCACCCCTCCACTTT. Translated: CASSLQSGINSPLHF.

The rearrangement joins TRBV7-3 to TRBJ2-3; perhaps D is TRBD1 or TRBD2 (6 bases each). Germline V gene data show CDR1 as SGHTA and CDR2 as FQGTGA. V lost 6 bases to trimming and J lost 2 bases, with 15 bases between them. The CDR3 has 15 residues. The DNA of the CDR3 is TGTGCCAGCAGAAAAAGGGGGGAATCCACAGATACGCAGTATTTT. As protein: CASRKRGESTDTQYF.

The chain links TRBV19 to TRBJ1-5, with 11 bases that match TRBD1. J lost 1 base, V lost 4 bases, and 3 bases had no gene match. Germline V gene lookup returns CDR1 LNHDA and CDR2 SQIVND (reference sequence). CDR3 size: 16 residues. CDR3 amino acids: CASSTGQGVSNQPQHF. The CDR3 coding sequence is TGTGCCAGTAGTACGGGACAGGGGGTGAGCAATCAGCCCCAGCATTTT. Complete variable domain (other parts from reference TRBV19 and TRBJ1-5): DGGITQSPKYLFRKEGQNVTLSCEQNLNHDAMYWYRQDPGQGLRLIYYSQIVNDFQKGDIAEGYSVSREKKESFPLTVTSAQKNPTAFYLCASSTGQGVSNQPQHFGDGTRLSIL.

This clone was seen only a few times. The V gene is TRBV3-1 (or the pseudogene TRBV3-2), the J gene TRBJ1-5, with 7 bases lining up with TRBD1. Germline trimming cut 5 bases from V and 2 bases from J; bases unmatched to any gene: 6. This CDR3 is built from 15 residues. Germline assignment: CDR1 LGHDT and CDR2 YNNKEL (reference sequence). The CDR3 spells CASSSTTGGNQPQHF. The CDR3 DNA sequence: TGTGCCAGCAGCTCCACTACAGGGGGCAATCAGCCCCAGCATTTT.

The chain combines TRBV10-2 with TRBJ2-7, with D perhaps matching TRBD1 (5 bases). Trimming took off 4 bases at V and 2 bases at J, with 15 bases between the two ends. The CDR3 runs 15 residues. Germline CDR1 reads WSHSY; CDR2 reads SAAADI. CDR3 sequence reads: CASSGRDLPPYEQYV. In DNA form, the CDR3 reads TGCGCCAGCAGTGGCAGGGATCTTCCCCCCTACGAGCAGTACGTC.

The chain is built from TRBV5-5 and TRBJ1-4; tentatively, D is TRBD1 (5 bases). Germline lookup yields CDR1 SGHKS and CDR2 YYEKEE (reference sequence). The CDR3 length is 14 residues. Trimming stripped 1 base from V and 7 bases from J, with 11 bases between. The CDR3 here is CASSLLQGGEKLFF. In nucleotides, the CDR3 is TGTGCCAGCAGCTTGTTGCAGGGTGGTGAAAAACTGTTTTTT.

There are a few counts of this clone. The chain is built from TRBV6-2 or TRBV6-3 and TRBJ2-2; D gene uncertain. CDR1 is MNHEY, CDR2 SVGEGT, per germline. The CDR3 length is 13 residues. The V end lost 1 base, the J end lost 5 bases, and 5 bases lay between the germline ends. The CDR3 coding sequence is TGTGCCAGCAGTTACTATCAGACCGGGGAGCTGTTTTTT. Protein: CASSYYQTGELFF.

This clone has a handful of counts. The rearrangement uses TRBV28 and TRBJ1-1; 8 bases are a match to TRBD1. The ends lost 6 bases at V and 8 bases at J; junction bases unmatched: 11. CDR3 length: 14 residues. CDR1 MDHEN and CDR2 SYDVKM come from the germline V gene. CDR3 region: CASSSGQELSEAFF. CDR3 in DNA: TGTGCCAGCAGCTCGGGACAGGAGCTATCGGAAGCTTTCTTT.

The CDR3 DNA reads as TGTGCCACCAGTTCCCTCGGCGGCTACACCGGGGAGCTGTTTTTT. Translation: CATSSLGGYTGELFF. V is TRBV24-1 and J is TRBJ2-2; D call uncertain. The CDR3 length is 15 residues. The germline V and J ends were trimmed by 6 bases and 3 bases, with 13 bases remaining between them. The germline V gene encodes CDR1 KGHDR and CDR2 SFDVKD.

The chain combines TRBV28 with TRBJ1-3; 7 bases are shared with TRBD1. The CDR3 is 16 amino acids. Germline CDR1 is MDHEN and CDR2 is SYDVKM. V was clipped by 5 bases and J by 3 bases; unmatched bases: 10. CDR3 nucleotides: TGTGCCAGCAGTCGCAGGCCGACAGGGTATGGAAACACCATATATTTT. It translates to CASSRRPTGYGNTIYF.

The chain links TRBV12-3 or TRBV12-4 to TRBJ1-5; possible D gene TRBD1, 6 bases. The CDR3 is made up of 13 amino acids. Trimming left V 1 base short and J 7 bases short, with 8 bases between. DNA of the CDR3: TGTGCCAGCAGTTTAGACAGGGTACAGCCCCAGCATTTT. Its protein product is CASSLDRVQPQHF.

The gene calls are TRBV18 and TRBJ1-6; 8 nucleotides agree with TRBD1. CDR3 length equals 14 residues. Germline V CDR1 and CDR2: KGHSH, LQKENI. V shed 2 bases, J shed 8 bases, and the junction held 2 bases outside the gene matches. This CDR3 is CASSPATGDSPLHF. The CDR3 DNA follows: TGTGCCAGCTCACCAGCGACAGGGGATTCACCCCTCCACTTT. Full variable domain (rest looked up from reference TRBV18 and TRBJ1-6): NAGVMQNPRHLVRRRGQEARLRCSPMKGHSHVYWYRQLPEEGLKFMVYLQKENIIDESGMPKERFSAEFPKEGPSILRIQQVVRGDSAAYFCASSPATGDSPLHFGNGTRLTVT.

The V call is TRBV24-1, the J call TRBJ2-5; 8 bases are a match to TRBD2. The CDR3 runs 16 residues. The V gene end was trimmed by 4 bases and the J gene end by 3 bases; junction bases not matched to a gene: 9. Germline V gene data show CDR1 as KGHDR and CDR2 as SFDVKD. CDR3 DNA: TGTGCCACCAGTGACCCGGGGGGGCAGCGGAAAGAGACCCAGTACTTC. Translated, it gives CATSDPGGQRKETQYF.

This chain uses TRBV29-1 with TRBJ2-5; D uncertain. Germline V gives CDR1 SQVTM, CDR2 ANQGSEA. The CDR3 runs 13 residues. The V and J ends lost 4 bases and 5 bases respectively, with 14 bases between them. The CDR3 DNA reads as TGCAGCGTTGGCTTTGCAACCCGGGAGACCCAGTACTTC. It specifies CSVGFATRETQYF.